This passage covers 9 T cell receptor beta chains from one sample sequenced in a study of T cell repertoires in cytomegalovirus infection. TCRdb ran MiXCR on the reads and lists one entry per CDR3 protein. This sample carries 650,000 to 850,000 distinct CDR3 sequences, approximately 32% of them seen once, and the ten largest clones take under 15%. No antigen has been assigned to these receptors. Sequenced here: cultured CD8+ T cells from PBMCs, sampled from culture after CMV antigen stimulation. Receptor source: a human donor in good health (CMV status not recorded). Some clones in this sample may be carry-over from other donors' samples.

The chain links TRBV12-3 or TRBV12-4 to TRBJ1-4; 8 nucleotides line up with TRBD1. The V segment lost 3 bases and the J segment 7 bases; nucleotides outside the gene matches: 4. The CDR3 has 14 amino acids. The CDR3 nucleotides read TGTGCCAGCAGTTTTCCAGGGGGCGTTGAAAAACTGTTTTTT. This codes for CASSFPGGVEKLFF.

A few counts support this clonotype. This chain connects TRBV6-1 to TRBJ2-1, with 12 bases fitting TRBD2. This CDR3 is built from 12 residues. Losses at the gene ends were 6 bases for V and 10 bases for J; bases not matched to a gene: 1. CDR1 is MNHNS, CDR2 SASEGT, per germline. CDR3 protein: CASRTSGGEQFF. DNA for the CDR3: TGTGCCAGCAGAACTAGCGGGGGGGAGCAGTTCTTC.

A few counts support this clonotype. This rearrangement joins TRBV6-6 to TRBJ2-5; 10 bases are a match to TRBD2. J lost 5 bases, V lost 8 bases, and 11 bases had no gene match. The CDR3 consists of 15 residues. Per the germline V gene, CDR1 is MNHNY and CDR2 is SVGAGI (reference sequence). This CDR3 is CASRRASGGRETQYF. The CDR3 DNA reads as TGTGCCAGCCGGCGGGCTAGCGGGGGAAGGGAGACCCAGTACTTC.

This clonotype was recorded only once. This may stem from a read error, because a much larger clone lies one nucleotide away. The V gene is TRBV7-2, the J gene TRBJ2-5; maybe TRBD2 (5 bases). The CDR3 is 17 residues long. Germline CDR1 and CDR2: SGHTA and FQGNSA. CDR3 loop: CASGFGPRDFIQETQYF. The CDR3 DNA sequence: TGTGCCAGCGGCTTTGGGCCTCGGGATTTTATACAAGAGACCCAGTACTTC.

This clonotype was counted only a few times. The chain links TRBV19 to TRBJ1-1; D unresolved. Trimming stripped 6 bases from V and 6 bases from J, with 8 bases between. Germline CDR1 reads LNHDA; CDR2 reads SQIVND (reference sequence). This CDR3 region has 11 residues. CDR3 sequence (DNA): TGTGCCAGTAGGGTCGGGCCTGAAGCTTTCTTT. It is translated as CASRVGPEAFF.

In its sample, this clonotype was seen a few times. The V call is TRBV6-6, the J call TRBJ1-2; D perhaps matches TRBD1 (5 bases). In germline, CDR1 is MNHNY, CDR2 SVGAGI (reference sequence). Trimming left V 2 bases short and J 1 base short, with 11 bases between. The CDR3 covers 15 residues. CDR3 sequence: CASSYGGENNYGYTF. CDR3 DNA sequence: TGTGCCAGCAGTTACGGAGGGGAGAATAACTATGGCTACACCTTC.

This rearrangement joins TRBV20-1 to TRBJ2-1; 7 nucleotides agree with TRBD2. In germline, CDR1 is DFQATT, CDR2 SNEGSKA (reference sequence). With V trimmed by 0 bases and J by 7 bases, 12 bases remained unmatched. The CDR3 covers 16 residues. The CDR3 DNA reads as TGCAGTGCTAGAGATTTAATAAGCGGGGTGGAGAATGAGCAGTTCTTC. This sequence encodes CSARDLISGVENEQFF.

The V gene is TRBV12-3 or TRBV12-4, the J gene TRBJ2-7, with TRBD1 matching over 12 bases. V gave up 6 bases and J gave up 3 bases; unmatched junction bases: 3. The CDR3 is made up of 14 amino acids. CDR3 DNA sequence: TGTGCCAGCAGCGGGACAGGGGGCGACTACGAGCAGTACTTC. Translated: CASSGTGGDYEQYF.

This clonotype showed up just a few times. This chain uses TRBV5-1 with TRBJ2-2, with D tentatively TRBD1 (6 bases). Germline V gene lookup returns CDR1 SGHRS and CDR2 YFSETQ. V lost 5 bases to trimming and J lost 3 bases, with 11 bases between them. This CDR3 contains 14 residues. CDR3 bases: TGCGCCAGCAGGTTACAGGGATACACCGGGGAGCTGTTTTTT. This translates into CASRLQGYTGELFF.